Listed here are 2 T cell receptor beta chains from one sample, sequenced in a study of blood T cell repertoires in COVID-19. This table comes from immunoSEQ multiplex PCR, and its TCRdb copy is limited to in-frame clones, with some not included. The top ten hold over 25% of the sample, which has about 130,000 clones, over 75% seen once. The sample was peripheral blood. The receptors were gathered from a woman at least 80 years old with acute or convalescent COVID-19.

This rearrangement joins TRBV7-6 to TRBJ2-2; 11 bases fit TRBD1. The germline V gene encodes CDR1 SGHVS and CDR2 FNYEAQ. This CDR3 region has 18 residues. The trim removed 5 bases at V and 1 base at J, leaving 9 bases unmatched. CDR3 loop: CASSRRDRGVRNTGELFF. The CDR3 DNA sequence: TGTGCCAGCAGCCGCCGGGACAGGGGGGTTAGGAACACCGGGGAGCTGTTTTTT.

The chain links TRBV9 to TRBJ2-2; 8 nucleotides line up with TRBD2. V shed 0 bases and J 2 bases; nucleotides not matched to a gene: 6. CDR3 length: 17 residues. Germline CDR1 reads SGDLS; CDR2 reads YYNGEE. CDR3 sequence (DNA): TGTGCCAGCAGCGTAGGTGGGGCGGGGGGCAACACCGGGGAGCTGTTTTTT. This encodes CASSVGGAGGNTGELFF.